This T cell receptor (beta chain) comes out of a study of immune evolution from preneoplasia to lung adenocarcinoma. Germline V gives CDR1 SEHNR, CDR2 FQNEAQ (reference sequence). The trim removed 0 bases at V and 3 bases at J, leaving 4 bases unmatched. The CDR3 is made up of 16 amino acids. Study-level points and caveats: Later-stage lesions appeared to have more T cells, more diversity, less clonality. From normal lung to invasive adenocarcinoma, top clone frequencies appeared to decrease.

Clones were sequenced by immunoSEQ multiplex PCR, and TCRdb holds only the in-frame ones, with some missing. The sample includes over 4,000 clones, roughly 70% of them seen just once. Remarks on this clone: What it binds is unknown.

Between the mid-2010s and the late 2010s, patients underwent resection in Japan or China. Sequencing was performed on FFPE adjacent normal lung tissue. The V call is TRBV7-9, the J call TRBJ2-3; 9 bases are a match to TRBD2. The origin of this receptor is a person between 55 and 80 years old with lung adenocarcinoma. CDR3 in amino acids: CASSLATSGQTDTQYF. Written as DNA, the CDR3 is TGTGCCAGCAGCTTAGCGACTAGCGGACAGACAGATACGCAGTATTTT.